This T cell receptor (beta chain) was captured by sequencing in a study of T cell changes during pregnancy in multiple sclerosis (dated by TCRdb to about 2019). Regarding the study in general: The study examined how the T cell repertoire changed over the course of pregnancy in women with multiple sclerosis.

The CDR3 sequence holds 18 residues, the cysteine and phenylalanine included. The CDR3 DNA has 54 bases and is translated from base 1. In the germline V gene (reference sequence), CDR1 corresponds to SGHNT and CDR2 to YYREEE. Ends trimmed: V by 4 bases, J by 0 bases; bases unmatched to a gene: 12. On this clone: Its antigen is not yet known. Base quality data are lacking; no much larger clone is found one base away.

Libraries were constructed by the immunoSEQ multiplex PCR assay. TCRdb limited this immuneACCESS table to in-frame rearrangements with V and J called. A share of clones is missing; checked studies link under half to unresolved V genes, and the rest is unexplained. The sample has around 53,000 clones on record, around nine tenths of them singletons. The ten biggest clones cover approximately 3% of the sample. The clonotype originates from a female donor with multiple sclerosis, enrolled in a pregnancy study. Recombination joined TRBV5-4 with TRBJ1-1; 10 central bases correspond to TRBD1. The input for sequencing was CD8+ T cells from peripheral blood mononuclear cells, taken before pregnancy. The sequenced DNA: TGTGCCAGCAGCCCCCCCGGGACAGGGGTCTCCATGAACACTGAAGCTTTCTTT. Its product reads: CASSPPGTGVSMNTEAFF.